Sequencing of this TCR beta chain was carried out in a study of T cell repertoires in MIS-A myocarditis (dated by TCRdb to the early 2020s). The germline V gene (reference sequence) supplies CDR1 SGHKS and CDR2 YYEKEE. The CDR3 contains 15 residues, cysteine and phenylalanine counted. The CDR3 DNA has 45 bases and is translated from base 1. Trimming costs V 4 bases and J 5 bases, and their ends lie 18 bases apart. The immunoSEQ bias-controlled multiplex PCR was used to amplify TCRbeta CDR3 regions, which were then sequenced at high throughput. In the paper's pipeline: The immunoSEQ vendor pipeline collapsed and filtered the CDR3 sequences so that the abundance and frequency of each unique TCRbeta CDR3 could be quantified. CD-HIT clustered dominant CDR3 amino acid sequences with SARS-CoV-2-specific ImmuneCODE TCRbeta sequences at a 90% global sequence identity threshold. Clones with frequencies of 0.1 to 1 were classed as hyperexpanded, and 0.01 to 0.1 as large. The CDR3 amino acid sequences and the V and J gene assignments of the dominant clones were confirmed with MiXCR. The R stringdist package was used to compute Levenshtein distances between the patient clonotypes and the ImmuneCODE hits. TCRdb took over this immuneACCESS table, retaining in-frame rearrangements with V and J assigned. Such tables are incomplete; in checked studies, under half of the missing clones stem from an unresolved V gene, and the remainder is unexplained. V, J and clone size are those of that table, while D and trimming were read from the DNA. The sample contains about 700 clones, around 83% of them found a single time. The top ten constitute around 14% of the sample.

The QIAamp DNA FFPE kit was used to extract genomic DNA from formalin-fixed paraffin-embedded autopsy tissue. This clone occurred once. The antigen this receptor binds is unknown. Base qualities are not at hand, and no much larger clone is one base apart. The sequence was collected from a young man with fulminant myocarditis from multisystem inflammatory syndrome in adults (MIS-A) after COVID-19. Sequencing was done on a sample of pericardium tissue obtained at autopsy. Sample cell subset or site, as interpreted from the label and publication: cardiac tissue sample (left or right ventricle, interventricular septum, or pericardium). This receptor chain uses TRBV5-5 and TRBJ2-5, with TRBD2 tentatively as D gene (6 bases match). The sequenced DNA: TGTGCCAGCAGCCGATGGGGACTGAACGCGGAGACCCAGTACTTC. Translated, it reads CASSRWGLNAETQYF.